This T cell receptor (beta chain) was identified during a study of vaccination effects on CD4 cells after COVID-19. Antigen-specific CD4+ T cell clonotypes were called by their expansion after viral peptide-pool culture in ViraFEST. It was after approximately 11 days of culture that CD4+ T cells were isolated. Vaccinated recipients, who were negative for nucleocapsid antibodies, had no history of SARS-CoV-2 infection. Each culture well received roughly 1.9 million PBMC. These cells were then cultured in IMDM with 10 IU/ml IL-2 and around 9.6 ug/ml peptides. It was on days 3 and 7 that half the medium was replaced with IL-2 medium. Points on this clone: Antigen: not known.

This table comes from immunoSEQ multiplex PCR, and its TCRdb copy is limited to in-frame clones, with some not included. The profile shows tens of thousands of clones, roughly 70% of them singletons. This CDR3 region has 15 residues. Germline V gene data show CDR1 as SGHDT and CDR2 as YYEEEE. Trimming took off 5 bases at V and 1 base at J, with 15 bases between the two ends. Whole-study results and caveats: Common cold coronaviruses were cross-recognized by only 1 of 255 vaccine-induced clones in healthy vaccinees. A shortage of convalescent patients and an absence of early post-infection timepoints characterized the study.

Sequenced here: CD4+ T cells from PBMCs cultured with SARS-CoV-2 spike peptides, sampled before COVID-19 vaccination. The sequence was obtained from a human donor who received a COVID-19 vaccine. V usage is TRBV5-6 and J usage is TRBJ1-1; D is unclear. CDR3 loop: CASSPAGWENTEAFF. The CDR3 region has the DNA TGTGCCAGCAGTCCCGCCGGTTGGGAGAACACTGAAGCTTTCTTT.